These T cell receptor beta chains were read from a single sample in a study of radiotherapy plus CTLA-4 blockade in lung cancer. Only in-frame clones appear in the TCRdb table, and some are missing; sequencing was by immunoSEQ multiplex PCR. This table holds 95,000 to 150,000 clones, 90% found once. This material consisted of peripheral blood, taken from a patient treated with radiotherapy plus ipilimumab. The receptors shown here come from a human donor with non-small cell lung cancer that progressed on radiotherapy plus ipilimumab. Both conserved end residues are trimmed from each CDR3. A D gene is named only where the DNA matches it firmly. A row's size may be missing; if present it is once, few, many or a size class.

ASSRTGTNTEAF | TRBV27 | NA | TRBD1 | TRBJ1-1
ASSARDYQETQY | TRBV19 | NA | TRBD2 | TRBJ2-5
ATSRANQPQH | TRBV15 | NA | NA | TRBJ1-5
ASSSGLRPEQY | TRBV6-5 | medium-sized | NA | TRBJ2-7
ASTRGFVRNQPQH | TRBV5-8 | NA | NA | TRBJ1-5
ASSPPTGAAAEQY | TRBV18 | NA | TRBD1 | TRBJ2-7
ASSPHRTGEKLF | TRBV25-1 | NA | TRBD1 | TRBJ1-4
ASSLPGGSEQF | TRBV5-1 | NA | TRBD1 | TRBJ2-1
ASSQEIDLGEQY | TRBV4-1 | NA | NA | TRBJ2-7
ASSALLVQVNTGELF | TRBV5-6 | NA | NA | TRBJ2-2
ASSGDRGRETQY | TRBV23-1 | NA | TRBD1 | TRBJ2-5
ASSQNPGNANTGELF | TRBV4-1 | NA | NA | TRBJ2-2
AWRGGYTEAF | TRBV30 | NA | NA | TRBJ1-1
SVKRPGQSMNTEAF | TRBV29-1 | NA | TRBD1 | TRBJ1-1
ASRRESGNSQPQH | TRBV19 | NA | NA | TRBJ1-5
SVEGRSNEQF | TRBV29-1 | NA | NA | TRBJ2-1
ASSISTSGRARGY | TRBV11-2 | NA | TRBD2 | TRBJ2-3
ASSDREQVPDTQY | TRBV9 | NA | NA | TRBJ2-3
ASSLGAGIYYGYT | TRBV5-8 | NA | NA | TRBJ1-2
ASSLDGLANYGYT | TRBV5-4 | NA | NA | TRBJ1-2
AARRGRDSEQF | TRBV6-5 | NA | NA | TRBJ2-1
AISGGTGGPYNEQF | TRBV10-3 | NA | TRBD2 | TRBJ2-1
ASSLDRDTFYEQY | TRBV11-2 | once | NA | TRBJ2-7
ASRSDGAGESYEQY | TRBV19 | NA | TRBD2 | TRBJ2-7
ASSLSLAGSGEQF | TRBV27 | NA | TRBD2 | TRBJ2-1
ASSLKGWETQY | TRBV11-1 | NA | NA | TRBJ2-5
ASSLNPGGLGNTQY | TRBV2 | NA | NA | TRBJ2-3
ASSLNTGTSTTGELF | TRBV18 | NA | TRBD2 | TRBJ2-2
ASSRNADEQF | TRBV11-3 | NA | NA | TRBJ2-1
ASSQGLAGPHNEQF | TRBV4-1 | NA | TRBD2 | TRBJ2-1
ASSLPGYEQY | TRBV7-2 | NA | NA | TRBJ2-7
ASSLGRADGEEKLF | TRBV5-1 | NA | NA | TRBJ1-4
ASSQVLRTVNTEAF | TRBV4-1 | NA | NA | TRBJ1-1
ASSQAGLAGVAQETQY | TRBV4-1 | NA | TRBD2 | TRBJ2-5
ASSQDLRSQDEQY | TRBV4-1 | NA | NA | TRBJ2-7
ASSLEGRERYNEQF | TRBV5-1 | NA | NA | TRBJ2-1
ASSLVGGNTIY | TRBV5-4 | NA | NA | TRBJ1-3
AWGGPTSTDTQY | TRBV30 | NA | NA | TRBJ2-3
ASRNPGNYGYT | TRBV19 | few | NA | TRBJ1-2
SVLDRAPQETQY | TRBV29-1 | NA | TRBD1 | TRBJ2-5
ATSRDPQGIDGQY | TRBV15 | NA | TRBD1 | TRBJ2-7
AISESRDRGPGEQF | TRBV10-3 | once | TRBD1 | TRBJ2-1
ASSFVSGGSHEQY | TRBV5-6 | NA | TRBD2 | NA
ASSLGAGVVTDTQY | TRBV7-8 | once | TRBD2 | TRBJ2-3
ASSPLIGRKDYGYT | TRBV9 | NA | NA | TRBJ1-2
ATSRGLVETQY | TRBV15 | once | NA | TRBJ2-5
SVKGQWTDTQY | TRBV29-1 | NA | NA | TRBJ2-3
ASSLSSTETYEQY | TRBV7-8 | NA | NA | TRBJ2-7
ASSSDRVVGYT | TRBV19 | few | TRBD1 | TRBJ1-2
ASSPRANQPQH | TRBV18 | few | NA | TRBJ1-5
AISESIGKNTEAF | TRBV10-3 | NA | NA | TRBJ1-1
AIGTSGSGELF | TRBV19 | NA | TRBD2 | TRBJ2-2
ASSSSSTDTQY | TRBV7-3 | NA | NA | TRBJ2-3
ASSAVGTGFSGANVLT | TRBV9 | NA | TRBD1 | TRBJ2-6
ASSQGAAGELF | TRBV6-6 | NA | TRBD1 | TRBJ2-2
ASSQGSGGNTEAF | TRBV4-1 | NA | NA | TRBJ1-1
ASSLGSLAWETQY | TRBV11-2 | NA | NA | TRBJ2-5
ASSLFQGNQPQH | TRBV7-2 | NA | NA | TRBJ1-5
ASWPDTQY | TRBV19 | NA | NA | TRBJ2-3
ASSPGLAGVQDTQY | TRBV5-1 | NA | TRBD2 | TRBJ2-3